The 22 T cell receptor beta chains below come from one sample, sequenced in a study of T cell responses to AZD1222 COVID-19 vaccine. Profiling relied on immunoSEQ multiplex PCR, and the TCRdb table lists in-frame clones only, not all of them. This sample yields some 94,000 clones, of which approximately 90% are seen a single time; around 3.1% belongs to the top ten. This specimen consisted of peripheral blood, obtained on day 0 of AZD1222 vaccination. All receptors derive from an adult in good health.

The chain couples TRBV5-4 to TRBJ1-3; 10 positions match TRBD1. The V gene end was trimmed by 4 bases and the J gene end by 2 bases; junction bases not matched to a gene: 3. This CDR3 is built from 15 residues. Germline V gene data show CDR1 as SGHNT and CDR2 as YYREEE (reference sequence). The DNA of the CDR3 is TGTGCCAGCAGCATGGACAGGGGGACTGGAAACACCATATATTTT. Translating gives CASSMDRGTGNTIYF.

V and J are TRBV4-3 and TRBJ2-2, with D maybe TRBD2 (5 bases). The V gene lost 0 bases and the J gene lost 4 bases, with 12 bases spanning the gap. The CDR3 contains 16 residues. Germline assignment: CDR1 LGHNA and CDR2 YSLEER. CDR3 nucleotides: TGCGCCAGCAGCCAAGAGCGTGGAGGATTCACCGGGGAGCTGTTTTTT. It translates to CASSQERGGFTGELFF.

The V gene is TRBV9, the J gene TRBJ1-4; D is ambiguous. The CDR3 runs to 15 residues. Trimming pared 3 bases from V and 7 bases from J, leaving 16 bases between. In germline, CDR1 is SGDLS, CDR2 YYNGEE. The DNA for the CDR3 is TGTGCCAGCAGCGCCCGCCAAGGCCAAGGTGAAAAACTGTTTTTT. Its translation: CASSARQGQGEKLFF.

The genes are TRBV15 and TRBJ1-1; TRBD1 is a possible D gene (5 bases). The CDR3 extends over 15 amino acids. The V end was cut by 3 bases, the J end by 6 bases, with 17 bases between. Germline CDR1 and CDR2: LNHNV and YYDKDF (reference sequence). The CDR3 coding sequence is TGTGCCACCAGCAGGGAACGGGGGGTTCGATCTGAAGCTTTCTTT. Amino acid sequence: CATSRERGVRSEAFF. Full variable domain (missing parts from reference TRBV15 and TRBJ1-1): DAMVIQNPRYQVTQFGKPVTLSCSQTLNHNVMYWYQQKSSQAPKLLFHYYDKDFNNEADTPDNFQSRRPNTSFCFLDIRSPGLGDTAMYLCATSRERGVRSEAFFGQGTRLTVV.

The genes are TRBV6-2 or TRBV6-3 and TRBJ1-5; maybe TRBD1 (6 bases). Trimming removed 5 bases from V and 5 bases from J, with 7 bases in between. The CDR3 spans 12 residues. Germline-derived CDR1 and CDR2 are MNHEY and SVGEGT. DNA of the CDR3: TGTGCCAGCAGTCCAGGGGATCAGCCCCAGCATTTT. Its protein is CASSPGDQPQHF.

This sequence joins TRBV6-5 and TRBJ1-1, with a weak D call TRBD1 (5 bases). This CDR3 contains 14 residues. Germline V gene lookup returns CDR1 MNHEY and CDR2 SVGAGI. Between the trimmed V and J ends, which lost 6 bases and 1 base, there was a span of 12 bases. CDR3 sequence (DNA): TGTGCCAGCAGACGATCCGACAGGAACACTGAAGCTTTCTTT. Translated, it gives CASRRSDRNTEAFF.

Only one count was recorded for this clone. The rearrangement links TRBV5-4 to TRBJ2-7; the match to TRBD1 covers 7 bases. V lost 0 bases and J lost 6; bases outside the gene matches: 6. The CDR3 extends over 14 amino acids. Germline CDR1 reads SGHNT; CDR2 reads YYREEE (reference sequence). Here the CDR3 reads CASSLGQGRGEQYV. The CDR3 DNA sequence: TGTGCCAGCAGCTTGGGACAGGGAAGGGGCGAGCAGTACGTC.

This chain joins TRBV6-1 and TRBJ1-1, with a possible D match to TRBD1 (6 bases). The V end was cut by 0 bases, the J end by 4 bases, with 9 bases between. The CDR3 is made up of 14 amino acids. CDR1 MNHNS and CDR2 SASEGT come from the germline V gene. CDR3 in amino acids: CASSEAGGGTEAFF. The CDR3 nucleotides are TGTGCCAGCAGTGAAGCGGGGGGCGGCACTGAAGCTTTCTTT.

The chain uses TRBV7-9 and TRBJ1-2, with a weak D call TRBD1 (6 bases). Germline lookup yields CDR1 SEHNR and CDR2 FQNEAQ (reference sequence). The length of the CDR3 is 14 residues. The V gene lost 5 bases and the J gene lost 4 bases, with 14 bases spanning the gap. The CDR3 bases are TGTGCCAGCAGCACCGGACAGATCCTCTATGGCTACACCTTC. Its protein product is CASSTGQILYGYTF.

In its sample, this clone was seen once. The V and J genes are TRBV7-3 and TRBJ2-7; D is possibly TRBD1 (5 bases). Germline V gene sequence: CDR1 SGHTA, CDR2 FQGTGA. With 1 base removed from V and 2 bases from J, the gap between germline ends came to 9 bases. The CDR3 consists of 14 residues. The CDR3 region has the DNA TGTGCCAGCAGCTTAAACCAGGGTCCCTACGAGCAGTACTTC. Protein product: CASSLNQGPYEQYF.

V usage is TRBV15 and J usage is TRBJ2-3, with D maybe TRBD2 (6 bases). Per the germline V gene, CDR1 is LNHNV and CDR2 is YYDKDF (reference sequence). This CDR3 region has 14 residues. Trimming pared 5 bases from V and 6 bases from J, leaving 15 bases between. CDR3 bases: TGTGCCACCAGCCTAAGACTAGGGGAGGATACGCAGTATTTT. It yields the protein CATSLRLGEDTQYF.

This clone was seen only a few times. This chain connects TRBV20-1 to TRBJ2-7; the D is unclear. Trimming left V 5 bases short and J 1 base short, with 6 bases between. From germline, CDR1 is DFQATT and CDR2 SNEGSKA (reference sequence). This CDR3 spans 11 amino acids. The DNA of the CDR3 is TGCAGTGCTTTGGGTTCCTACGAGCAGTACTTC. Its translation is CSALGSYEQYF.

V usage is TRBV30 and J usage is TRBJ1-1, with no clear D. The CDR3 is made up of 12 amino acids. Germline CDR1 reads GTSNPN; CDR2 reads SVGIG (reference sequence). The ends were cut back, 4 bases at V and 1 base at J, with 7 bases in the middle. CDR3 coding DNA: TGTGCCTGGACCCAAGGGAACACTGAAGCTTTCTTT. This codes for CAWTQGNTEAFF.

The rearrangement joins TRBV14 to TRBJ2-1, with D perhaps TRBD1 or TRBD2 (6 bases each). V lost 0 bases to trimming and J lost 6 bases, with 24 bases between them. Per the germline V gene, CDR1 is SGHDN and CDR2 is FVKESK. There are 19 residues in the CDR3. This CDR3 reads CASSQDRGQPTLNSNEQFF. The CDR3 region has the DNA TGTGCCAGCAGCCAAGATCGGGGGCAGCCGACATTAAATTCCAATGAGCAGTTCTTC.

The rearrangement joins TRBV10-3 to TRBJ1-6; a possible D gene is TRBD1 (5 bases). The CDR3 totals 14 residues. Trimming took 5 bases from V and 7 from J, leaving 12 bases between them. Germline assignment: CDR1 ENHRY and CDR2 SYGVKD. The CDR3 nucleotides read TGTGCCATCAGTACCGGGACGGAGAATTCACCCCTCCACTTT. Translated, it gives CAISTGTENSPLHF.

This sequence joins TRBV3-1 (or the pseudogene TRBV3-2) and TRBJ1-6, with D tentatively TRBD1 (5 bases). CDR3 length equals 12 residues. In germline, CDR1 is LGHDT, CDR2 YNNKEL (reference sequence). V was shortened by 4 bases and J by 10 bases, with 8 bases between the two germline ends. CDR3 DNA sequence: TGTGCCAGCAGCCCCAGGGACTCACCCCTCCACTTT. Encoded protein: CASSPRDSPLHF.

The chain links TRBV6-5 to TRBJ2-2, with D perhaps matching TRBD1 (6 bases). Germline V lookup: CDR1 MNHEY, CDR2 SVGAGI. The CDR3 runs to 13 residues. The V end lost 0 bases, the J end lost 7 bases, and 6 bases lay between the germline ends. The CDR3 bases are TGTGCCAGCAGTTACTCAGGGGGCGGGGAGCTGTTTTTT. Translated, it gives CASSYSGGGELFF.

This chain links TRBV30 with TRBJ2-2, with 8 nucleotides matching TRBD2. J was trimmed by 2 bases and V by 3 bases; bases with no gene match: 5. Germline CDR1 GTSNPN, CDR2 SVGIG (reference sequence). This CDR3 region has 15 residues. CDR3 sequence: CAWSTGGGNTGELFF. CDR3 coding DNA: TGTGCCTGGAGCACCGGGGGGGGAAACACCGGGGAGCTGTTTTTT.

The J gene is TRBJ2-3, the V gene TRBV24-1; 7 bases align to TRBD1. The germline V gene has CDR1 KGHDR and CDR2 SFDVKD. With 3 bases clipped from V and 1 base from J, the junction kept 3 bases outside the gene matches. The CDR3 consists of 15 residues. As DNA, the CDR3 is TGTGCCACCAGTGATCCTGGGACAGGCACAGATACGCAGTATTTT. Its translation is CATSDPGTGTDTQYF.

This chain joins TRBV6-5 and TRBJ1-2; 8 positions match TRBD1. Germline loops: CDR1 MNHEY, CDR2 SVGAGI. The CDR3 consists of 14 residues. V was pared by 9 bases and J by 3 bases, with 9 bases of the junction left unmatched. This chain's CDR3 is CASLPRGPYYGYTF. The CDR3 bases are TGTGCCAGTCTACCCAGGGGGCCCTACTATGGCTACACCTTC.

The gene calls are TRBV5-4 and TRBJ1-1, with a tentative D call TRBD1 (6 bases). Germline V CDR1 and CDR2: SGHNT, YYREEE (reference sequence). The germline V and J ends were trimmed by 3 bases and 4 bases, with 16 bases remaining between them. The CDR3 is 15 amino acids. The CDR3 spells CASSSEPGHRTEAFF. Here the CDR3 DNA reads TGTGCCAGCAGCTCGGAACCGGGACATCGCACTGAAGCTTTCTTT.

On this clone: One end of the junction does not line up with germline, which may come from a read error. The chain carries TRBV5-1 and TRBJ1-5, with 8 bases identical to TRBD1. The CDR3 is 18 residues long. Germline values: CDR1 SGHRS, CDR2 YFSETQ. CDR3 loop: CATLDRGLVNVSNQPQHF. The CDR3 bases are TGTGCCACCCTCGACAGGGGTCTCGTTAATGTTAGCAATCAGCCCCAGCATTTT.